What follows are 32 T cell receptor beta chains derived from one specimen sequenced in a study of shared clonotypes between healthy human individuals. TCRdb's table, derived via immunoSEQ multiplex PCR, lists solely in-frame clones and lacks some. The sample shows around 550,000 clones, around 96% of them seen only once. The sequencing input was naive CD4+ T cells sorted from blood. Subset indicated: CD45RA+ positively selected. Receptor source: a woman aged 30 to 39 in good health.

Points on this clone: In the same sample, other DNA sequences code for this CDR3. The V and J genes are TRBV11-2 and TRBJ2-4; TRBD2 is a possible D gene (5 bases). CDR3 size: 14 residues. CDR1 is SGHAT and CDR2 is FQNNGV in the germline V gene. Trimming took off 1 base at V and 7 bases at J, with 11 bases between the two ends. The CDR3 sequence is CASSLGERFNIQYF. DNA for the CDR3: TGTGCCAGCAGCTTAGGAGAGCGGTTTAACATTCAGTACTTC. The entire variable domain, with the rest obtained from reference TRBV11-2 and TRBJ2-4, is as follows: EAGVAQSPRYKIIEKRQSVAFWCNPISGHATLYWYQQILGQGPKLLIQFQNNGVVDDSQLPKDRFSAERLKGVDSTLKIQPAKLEDSAVYLCASSLGERFNIQYFGAGTRLSVL.

J is TRBJ2-1 and V is TRBV2; a possible D gene is TRBD1 (5 bases). CDR1 SNHLY and CDR2 FYNNEI come from the germline V gene. V lost 2 bases to trimming and J lost 9 bases, with 8 bases between them. CDR3 length equals 12 residues. The CDR3 bases are TGTGCCAGCAGTGAATCAACAGGTGAGCAGTTCTTC. Protein product: CASSESTGEQFF.

The chain joins TRBV5-1 to TRBJ2-3; 8 bases line up with TRBD2. CDR1 and CDR2 from the germline V gene are SGHRS and YFSETQ. The J segment lost 0 bases and the V segment lost 5 bases, leaving 8 bases of the junction unmatched. This CDR3 is 16 amino acids long. Written as DNA, the CDR3 is TGCGCCAGCAGACCCGAGGCGGGGGGAAGCACAGATACGCAGTATTTT. It yields the protein CASRPEAGGSTDTQYF.

The gene calls are TRBV4-1 and TRBJ2-5, with D hard to call. The CDR3 contains 16 residues. CDR1 is MGHRA, CDR2 YSYEKL, per germline. Trimming took 1 base from V and 5 from J, leaving 17 bases between them. For the CDR3, the DNA is TGCGCCAGCAGCCAAGGGGTTACCCGACCTCCCGAGACCCAGTACTTC. Its translation: CASSQGVTRPPETQYF.

The V and J genes are TRBV6-5 and TRBJ2-1, with D tentatively TRBD2 (5 bases). Germline assignment: CDR1 MNHEY and CDR2 SVGAGI. The CDR3 contains 14 residues. V was cut by 3 bases and J by 2 bases, with 8 bases left in between. The CDR3 nucleotides are TGTGCCAGCAGTTATCACGGGGCCTACAATGAGCAGTTCTTC. It codes for CASSYHGAYNEQFF.

This clone was observed a few times. This rearrangement joins TRBV7-9 to TRBJ1-2; TRBD1 matches at 9 bases. The length of the CDR3 is 15 residues. V lost 5 bases to trimming and J lost 4 bases; unmatched junction nucleotides: 8. Germline CDR1 SEHNR, CDR2 FQNEAQ (reference sequence). The CDR3 sequence: CASSLSTGGIYGYTF. Written as DNA, the CDR3 is TGTGCCAGCAGCCTTAGCACAGGGGGCATCTATGGCTACACCTTC.

The chain combines TRBV2 with TRBJ2-3; 12 nucleotides line up with TRBD2. Germline-derived CDR1 and CDR2 are SNHLY and FYNNEI. The ends lost 5 bases at V and 5 bases at J; junction bases unmatched: 11. CDR3 length: 17 amino acids. DNA for the CDR3: TGTGCCAGCAGTCCGAGTACTAGCGGGAGGAATGTAGATACGCAGTATTTT. The encoded protein is CASSPSTSGRNVDTQYF. Based on the CDR3 plus reference TRBV2 and TRBJ2-3, the full variable domain is EPEVTQTPSHQVTQMGQEVILRCVPISNHLYFYWYRQILGQKVEFLVSFYNNEISEKSEIFDDQFSVERPDGSNFTLKIRSTKLEDSAMYFCASSPSTSGRNVDTQYFGPGTRLTVL.

The chain uses TRBV7-9 and TRBJ1-3, with a possible D match to TRBD1 (5 bases). With 2 bases removed from V and 0 bases from J, the gap between germline ends came to 11 bases. This CDR3 region has 16 residues. The germline gives CDR1 SEHNR, CDR2 FQNEAQ (reference sequence). CDR3 bases: TGTGCCAGCAGCTTACCCGGGGGAGGCTCTGGAAACACCATATATTTT. This encodes CASSLPGGGSGNTIYF.

This rearrangement joins TRBV6-5 to TRBJ1-2, with 7 positions matching TRBD1. J was trimmed by 8 bases and V by 7 bases; bases with no gene match: 7. CDR3 length: 12 residues. Germline V lookup: CDR1 MNHEY, CDR2 SVGAGI. CDR3: CASTSRQGGYTF. The CDR3 DNA sequence: TGTGCCAGCACCTCCAGACAGGGCGGCTACACCTTC.

The chain joins TRBV7-8 to TRBJ2-7, with 9 bases that match TRBD1. This CDR3 has 18 amino acids. From germline, CDR1 is SGHVS and CDR2 FQNEAQ. The J segment lost 2 bases and the V segment lost 5 bases, leaving 16 bases of the junction unmatched. The CDR3 DNA reads as TGTGCCAGCAGCCCCAAAGCCGGACAGGGGTTTATGACCTACGAGCAGTACTTC. It encodes CASSPKAGQGFMTYEQYF.

The chain uses TRBV28 and TRBJ1-4; D gene uncertain. The V gene's germline CDR1 is MDHEN and CDR2 SYDVKM. The CDR3 sequence is 10 residues long. V was cut by 8 bases and J by 13 bases, with 11 bases left in between. The CDR3 coding sequence is TGTGCCAGCGGCCCGGACCCACTGTTTTTT. Encoded protein: CASGPDPLFF.

V and J are TRBV5-8 and TRBJ1-1; 7 positions agree with TRBD1. The CDR3 length is 14 residues. The germline V gene has CDR1 SGHTS and CDR2 YDEGEE. V trimming: 0 bases; J trimming: 1 base; junction bases outside the gene matches: 0. CDR3 nucleotide sequence: TGTGCCAGCAGCTTGGAGGGGGCGAACACTGAAGCTTTCTTT. Its protein product is CASSLEGANTEAFF. Looking up the rest from reference TRBV5-8 and TRBJ1-1 gives the full variable domain: EAGVTQSPTHLIKTRGQQATLRCSPISGHTSVYWYQQALGLGLQFLLWYDEGEERNRGNFPPRFSGRQFPNYSSELNVNALELEDSALYLCASSLEGANTEAFFGQGTRLTVV.

CDR3 protein: CASRDGQSNQPQHF. CDR3 nucleotide sequence: TGTGCCAGCAGAGATGGACAGAGCAATCAGCCCCAGCATTTT. The genes are TRBV28 and TRBJ1-5; TRBD1 is a possible D gene (6 bases). The CDR3 covers 14 residues. Between the trimmed V and J ends, which lost 6 bases and 1 base, there was a span of 10 bases. Germline loops: CDR1 MDHEN, CDR2 SYDVKM.

The rearrangement uses TRBV5-1 and TRBJ2-5, with TRBD2 matching 10 bases. Per germline, CDR1 SGHRS and CDR2 YFSETQ. CDR3 size: 16 residues. V lost 5 bases and J lost 4; bases outside the gene matches: 11. The DNA of the CDR3 is TGCGCCAGCAGTTTTAACATAGCGGGAGGAGCAGAGACCCAGTACTTC. It translates to CASSFNIAGGAETQYF.

The CDR3 reads CASSLANDYEQYF. In DNA, the CDR3 is TGTGCCAGCAGCTTGGCTAACGACTACGAGCAGTACTTC. The rearrangement uses TRBV5-4 and TRBJ2-7; D unclear. In germline, CDR1 is SGHNT, CDR2 YYREEE (reference sequence). The CDR3 is 13 amino acids. V gave up 0 bases and J gave up 3 bases, with 7 bases separating them.

The CDR3 coding sequence is TGCGCCAGCAGCCAAGATCCCAGGGCCCCTTCCTACGAGCAGTACTTC. This gives the protein CASSQDPRAPSYEQYF. The chain employs TRBV4-1 and TRBJ2-7; possible D gene TRBD1, 5 bases. The CDR3 sequence is 16 residues long. Germline V gene lookup returns CDR1 MGHRA and CDR2 YSYEKL. The V and J ends lost 0 bases and 1 base respectively, with 13 bases between them.

V gene TRBV6-1 combines with J gene TRBJ1-4; TRBD1 is a possible D gene (5 bases). V was cut by 4 bases and J by 7 bases, with 25 bases left in between. CDR1 MNHNS and CDR2 SASEGT come from the germline V gene. CDR3 length: 18 amino acids. The CDR3 DNA reads TGTGCCAGCAGTGTCCGGAACCGGCCGGTTGAGGGGAGTGAAAAACTGTTTTTT. Residues: CASSVRNRPVEGSEKLFF.

The J gene is TRBJ2-7, the V gene TRBV7-8, with 8 bases identical to TRBD1. The germline CDR1 and CDR2 sequences are SGHVS and FQNEAQ. The CDR3 loop spans 16 amino acids. The ends lost 4 bases at V and 3 bases at J; junction bases unmatched: 11. The CDR3 DNA sequence: TGTGCCAGCAGCTCACACCCCAGGGGGCAAGGCTACGAGCAGTACTTC. This translates into CASSSHPRGQGYEQYF.

This clone appeared once. This chain links TRBV7-6 with TRBJ1-2; a possible D gene is TRBD1 (5 bases). V shed 1 base and J shed 4 bases, with 7 bases lying between them. The CDR3 runs 13 residues. Germline V CDR1 and CDR2: SGHVS, FNYEAQ. Written as DNA, the CDR3 is TGTGCCAGCAGCTTAGACAGGATCTATGGCTACACCTTC. Translated, it gives CASSLDRIYGYTF.

This chain links TRBV5-4 with TRBJ2-1; a weak D match, TRBD2 (5 bases). Trimming cost V 0 bases and J 7 bases, with 14 bases left between them. CDR3 length: 15 residues. The germline gives CDR1 SGHNT, CDR2 YYREEE (reference sequence). CDR3 sequence (DNA): TGTGCCAGCAGCTTGGAGGCGCGGGTCGGGAATGAGCAGTTCTTC. The encoded protein is CASSLEARVGNEQFF.

The V and J genes are TRBV6-1 and TRBJ2-7; unclear D gene. The CDR3 covers 11 residues. Germline loops: CDR1 MNHNS, CDR2 SASEGT. V shed 3 bases and J shed 4 bases, with 4 bases lying between them. The CDR3 loop is CASSEGYEQYF. The CDR3 nucleotides read TGTGCCAGCAGTGAGGGATACGAGCAGTACTTC.

The CDR3 reads CASSLILAGTGGGEQYF. Here the CDR3 DNA reads TGCGCCAGCAGCTTGATACTCGCAGGGACAGGGGGCGGCGAGCAGTACTTC. The chain combines TRBV5-1 with TRBJ2-7; 12 bases are shared with TRBD1. The CDR3 consists of 17 residues. Germline V gives CDR1 SGHRS, CDR2 YFSETQ. With V trimmed by 1 base and J by 6 bases, 11 bases remained unmatched.

The chain links TRBV6-6 to TRBJ2-7; D might be TRBD2 (5 bases). Between the trimmed V and J ends, which lost 5 bases and 4 bases, there was a span of 12 bases. Germline CDR1 MNHNY, CDR2 SVGAGI (reference sequence). CDR3 length equals 13 residues. The CDR3 reads CASSQLLAYEQYF. The DNA for the CDR3 is TGTGCCAGCAGTCAACTATTAGCGTACGAGCAGTACTTC.

CDR3 region: CAWSVAGNTIYF. CDR3 DNA sequence: TGTGCCTGGAGTGTGGCTGGAAACACCATATATTTT. This chain uses TRBV30 with TRBJ1-3; D ambiguous. Trimming removed 0 bases from V and 2 bases from J, with 2 bases in between. The CDR3 covers 12 residues. Germline-derived CDR1 and CDR2 are GTSNPN and SVGIG (reference sequence).

The J gene is TRBJ2-1, the V gene TRBV6-5; a weak D match, TRBD2 (5 bases). Germline assignment: CDR1 MNHEY and CDR2 SVGAGI. Trimming removed 6 bases at V and 8 bases at J, with 11 bases between. This CDR3 has 12 residues. The CDR3 protein is CASRDGKDEQFF. Written as DNA, the CDR3 is TGTGCCAGCAGGGACGGGAAAGATGAGCAGTTCTTC.

This chain links TRBV7-3 with TRBJ2-3; D is unresolved. Trimming stripped 1 base from V and 1 base from J, with 6 bases between. This CDR3 is 14 amino acids long. In germline, CDR1 is SGHTA, CDR2 FQGTGA. CDR3 amino acids: CASSLSGGTDTQYF. CDR3 coding DNA: TGTGCCAGCAGCTTAAGCGGAGGCACAGATACGCAGTATTTT. The variable domain in full, with the rest retrieved from reference TRBV7-3 and TRBJ2-3, is GAGVSQTPSNKVTEKGKYVELRCDPISGHTALYWYRQSLGQGPEFLIYFQGTGAADDSGLPNDRFFAVRPEGSVSTLKIQRTERGDSAVYLCASSLSGGTDTQYFGPGTRLTVL.

The CDR3 DNA sequence: TGTGCCAGCAGCTTGAGACTAGCGGGAGTTCAGGGGACCCAGTACTTC. Its protein product is CASSLRLAGVQGTQYF. The chain carries TRBV11-2 and TRBJ2-5; TRBD2 aligns across 12 bases. There are 16 residues in the CDR3. Germline CDR1 and CDR2: SGHAT and FQNNGV. V was pared by 3 bases and J by 7 bases, with 9 bases of the junction left unmatched.

J is TRBJ2-3 and V is TRBV27; possibly TRBD1 for D (5 bases). Germline values: CDR1 MNHEY, CDR2 SMNVEV (reference sequence). This CDR3 spans 15 amino acids. V dropped 2 bases and J dropped 0 bases, with 9 bases sitting between them. CDR3 DNA: TGTGCCAGCAGTTTAAACGGACATAGCACAGATACGCAGTATTTT. This encodes CASSLNGHSTDTQYF.

This clone was seen just once. V and J are TRBV19 and TRBJ2-3, with unresolved D. The germline V gene encodes CDR1 LNHDA and CDR2 SQIVND (reference sequence). CDR3 size: 15 residues. V lost 1 base, J lost 2 bases, and 10 bases lay in between. This CDR3 is CASSIGGGTTDTQYF. Written as DNA, the CDR3 is TGTGCCAGTAGTATAGGCGGCGGAACCACAGATACGCAGTATTTT.

The chain employs TRBV5-6 and TRBJ2-7; the match to TRBD1 covers 7 bases. The CDR3 extends over 14 amino acids. CDR1 is SGHDT and CDR2 is YYEEEE in the germline V gene. The junction had 6 bases not matched to a gene; V was cut back by 2 bases and J by 4 bases. CDR3 nucleotides: TGTGCCAGCAGCTTATTGGGACAGATATACGAGCAGTACTTC. It codes for CASSLLGQIYEQYF.

In its sample, this clone was seen once. The rearrangement uses TRBV19 and TRBJ2-7; 8 nucleotides match TRBD1. There are 14 residues in the CDR3. Germline V lookup: CDR1 LNHDA, CDR2 SQIVND (reference sequence). The ends lost 7 bases at V and 0 bases at J; junction bases unmatched: 5. In nucleotides, the CDR3 is TGTGCCAGTATGGGGACAGGCAGCTCCTACGAGCAGTACTTC. As protein: CASMGTGSSYEQYF. Full variable domain (outside the CDR3, taken from reference TRBV19 and TRBJ2-7): DGGITQSPKYLFRKEGQNVTLSCEQNLNHDAMYWYRQDPGQGLRLIYYSQIVNDFQKGDIAEGYSVSREKKESFPLTVTSAQKNPTAFYLCASMGTGSSYEQYFGPGTRLTVT.

This chain connects TRBV19 to TRBJ2-2, with D uncertain. The CDR3 runs to 12 residues. Germline CDR1 and CDR2: LNHDA and SQIVND (reference sequence). V was shortened by 8 bases and J by 6 bases, with 10 bases between the two germline ends. CDR3 sequence (DNA): TGTGCCAGTTCCCTTTTTGCCGGGGAGCTGTTTTTT. Protein sequence: CASSLFAGELFF.